The subject of this entry is one T cell receptor (beta chain). The target antigen is unknown. This entry comes from a study of cytomegalovirus exposure and HLA in healthy donors. For the study at large: Sequencing of roughly 180 million T cells in an earlier analysis found around 120 million unique TCR beta sequences. Broader study findings: In an earlier analysis, most TCR beta V segments were productive about 87% or about 30% of the time.

Germline CDR1 is KGHSH and CDR2 is LQKENI. The ends lost 0 bases at V and 10 bases at J; junction bases unmatched: 2. This CDR3 has 12 amino acids. Both 60 Vbeta primers and 13 Jbeta primers went into the PCR. As handled by the study authors: A later analysis counted 65 million to 90 million unique TCR beta chains, some 11 million shared. Only in-frame clones appear in the TCRdb table, and some are missing; sequencing was by immunoSEQ multiplex PCR. That table supplies the V and J calls and clone size; D and trimming were determined from the DNA. The sample shows some 130,000 clones, roughly 63% of them seen only once.

The TCR originated in a man aged 40-49 years in good health and CMV-seropositive. This chain joins TRBV18 and TRBJ1-1; 7 bases agree with TRBD1. Specimen: PBMCs. The CDR3 loop reads CASSPPQGGAFF. The CDR3 DNA is TGTGCCAGCTCACCACCGCAGGGGGGAGCTTTCTTT.